This T cell receptor (beta chain) originates from a study of siplizumab effects on memory and regulatory T cells. The study's findings and limits: Proliferating CD4+ or CD8+ clones, roughly 75-95% of them, lacked an assignable naive or memory phenotype. Alloreactive sequences traceable to unstimulated CD4+ memory cells declined significantly under siplizumab. Assignment to unstimulated subsets succeeded for only a minor fraction of the alloreactive clones. Confirmatory evidence of suppressive function in proliferating siplizumab-culture Tregs was not obtained.

The repertoire was sequenced with immunoSEQ multiplex PCR; TCRdb's copy has only in-frame clones and lacks some. The sample yields 50,000 to 70,000 clones, roughly 97% seen once. The junction had 9 bases not matched to a gene; V was cut back by 10 bases and J by 4 bases. From germline, CDR1 is MNHNY and CDR2 SVGAGI (reference sequence). The CDR3 is made up of 13 amino acids. In the case of this clone: Its antigen remains unknown.

The receptor's source is a human donor in good health. This chain links TRBV6-6 with TRBJ2-7; 8 bases are a match to TRBD2. Specimen: naive CD8+ T cells sorted from blood. The CDR3 loop is CATSGGGDYEQYF. CDR3 DNA: TGTGCCACCAGCGGGGGAGGGGATTACGAGCAGTACTTC.